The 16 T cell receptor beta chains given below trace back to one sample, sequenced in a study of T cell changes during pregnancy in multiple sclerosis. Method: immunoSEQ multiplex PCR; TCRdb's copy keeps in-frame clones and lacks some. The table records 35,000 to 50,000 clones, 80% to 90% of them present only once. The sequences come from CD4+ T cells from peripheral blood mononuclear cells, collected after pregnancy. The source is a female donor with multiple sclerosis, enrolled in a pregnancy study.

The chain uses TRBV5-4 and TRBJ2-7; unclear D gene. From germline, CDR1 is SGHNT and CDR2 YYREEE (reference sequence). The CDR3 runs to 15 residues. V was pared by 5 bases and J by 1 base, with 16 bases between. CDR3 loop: CASSPQTSLSYEQYF. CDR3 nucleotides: TGTGCCAGCAGTCCGCAAACCTCCCTATCCTACGAGCAGTACTTC. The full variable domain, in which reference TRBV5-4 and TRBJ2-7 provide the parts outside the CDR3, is ETGVTQSPTHLIKTRGQQVTLRCSSQSGHNTVSWYQQALGQGPQFIFQYYREEENGRGNFPPRFSGLQFPNYSSELNVNALELDDSALYLCASSPQTSLSYEQYFGPGTRLTVT.

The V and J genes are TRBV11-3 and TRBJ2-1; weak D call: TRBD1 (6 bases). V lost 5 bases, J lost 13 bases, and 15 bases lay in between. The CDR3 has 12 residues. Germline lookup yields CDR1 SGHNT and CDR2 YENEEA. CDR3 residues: CASSTAQGSQFF. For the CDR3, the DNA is TGTGCCAGCAGCACGGCCCAGGGGTCTCAGTTCTTC.

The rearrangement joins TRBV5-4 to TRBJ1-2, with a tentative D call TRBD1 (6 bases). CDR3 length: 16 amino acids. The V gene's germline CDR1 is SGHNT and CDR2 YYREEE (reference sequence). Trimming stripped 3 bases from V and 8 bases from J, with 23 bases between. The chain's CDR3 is CASSSPLTQGSEGYTF. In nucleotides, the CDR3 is TGTGCCAGCAGCTCACCACTAACACAGGGCTCTGAGGGCTACACCTTC.

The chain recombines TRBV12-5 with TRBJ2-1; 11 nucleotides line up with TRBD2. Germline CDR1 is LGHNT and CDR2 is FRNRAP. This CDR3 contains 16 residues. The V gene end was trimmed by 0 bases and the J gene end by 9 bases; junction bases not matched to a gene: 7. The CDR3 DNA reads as TGTGCTAGTGGTTTGGTACTTTTAGCGGGAGGGGGTGAGCAGTTCTTC. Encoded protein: CASGLVLLAGGGEQFF.

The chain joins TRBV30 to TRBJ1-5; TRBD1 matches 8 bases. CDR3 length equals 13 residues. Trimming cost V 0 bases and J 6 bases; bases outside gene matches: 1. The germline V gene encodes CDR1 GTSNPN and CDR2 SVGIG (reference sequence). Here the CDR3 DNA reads TGTGCCTGGAGTGTACAGGGGGGTCAGCCCCAGCATTTT. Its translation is CAWSVQGGQPQHF.

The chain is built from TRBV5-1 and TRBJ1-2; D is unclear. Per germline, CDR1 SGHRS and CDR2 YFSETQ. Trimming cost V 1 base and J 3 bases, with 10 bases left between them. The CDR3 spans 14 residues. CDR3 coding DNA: TGCGCCAGCAGCTTGAGGATCGGGGACTATGGCTACACCTTC. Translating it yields CASSLRIGDYGYTF. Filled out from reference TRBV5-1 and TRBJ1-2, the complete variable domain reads KAGVTQTPRYLIKTRGQQVTLSCSPISGHRSVSWYQQTPGQGLQFLFEYFSETQRNKGNFPGRFSGRQFSNSRSEMNVSTLELGDSALYLCASSLRIGDYGYTFGSGTRLTVV.

In DNA form, the CDR3 reads TGTGCCAGCCACGGACAACTCCAAGAGACCCAGTACTTC. This sequence encodes CASHGQLQETQYF. This sequence joins TRBV6-6 and TRBJ2-5; weak D call: TRBD1 (5 bases). The ends were cut back, 8 bases at V and 1 base at J, with 11 bases in the middle. This CDR3 region has 13 residues. CDR1 is MNHNY and CDR2 is SVGAGI in the germline V gene (reference sequence).

CDR3 nucleotides: TGTGCCAGCAGTGAGGGCCAGAGCTCCTACAATGAGCAGTTCTTC. Protein product: CASSEGQSSYNEQFF. The chain joins TRBV2 to TRBJ2-1; D remains unclear. From germline, CDR1 is SNHLY and CDR2 FYNNEI. Trimming pared 3 bases from V and 0 bases from J, leaving 9 bases between. The CDR3 covers 15 residues. Complete variable domain (other parts from reference TRBV2 and TRBJ2-1): EPEVTQTPSHQVTQMGQEVILRCVPISNHLYFYWYRQILGQKVEFLVSFYNNEISEKSEIFDDQFSVERPDGSNFTLKIRSTKLEDSAMYFCASSEGQSSYNEQFFGPGTRLTVL.

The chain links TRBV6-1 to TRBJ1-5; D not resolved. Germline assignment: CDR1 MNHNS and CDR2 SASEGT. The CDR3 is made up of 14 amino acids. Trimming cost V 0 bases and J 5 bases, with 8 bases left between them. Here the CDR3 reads CASSEARGDQPQHF. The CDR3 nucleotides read TGTGCCAGCAGTGAAGCTCGCGGCGATCAGCCCCAGCATTTT.

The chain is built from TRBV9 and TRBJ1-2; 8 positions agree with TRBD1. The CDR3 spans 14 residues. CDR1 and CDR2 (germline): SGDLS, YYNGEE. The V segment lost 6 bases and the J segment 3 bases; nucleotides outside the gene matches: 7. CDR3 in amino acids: CASTNGQGDYGYTF. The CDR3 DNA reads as TGTGCCAGCACCAACGGACAGGGAGACTATGGCTACACCTTC.

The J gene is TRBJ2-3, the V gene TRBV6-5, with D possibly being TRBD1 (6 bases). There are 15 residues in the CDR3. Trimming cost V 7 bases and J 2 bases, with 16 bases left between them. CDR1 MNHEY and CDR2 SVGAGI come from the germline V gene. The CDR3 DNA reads TGTGCCAGCACCCCGGACAGACTTTACACAGATACGCAGTATTTT. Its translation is CASTPDRLYTDTQYF.

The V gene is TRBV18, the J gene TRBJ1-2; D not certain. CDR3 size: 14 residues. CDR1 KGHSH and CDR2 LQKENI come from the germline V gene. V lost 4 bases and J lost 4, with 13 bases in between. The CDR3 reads CASSLDTESYGYTF. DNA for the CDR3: TGTGCCAGCTCACTTGATACAGAGAGCTATGGCTACACCTTC.

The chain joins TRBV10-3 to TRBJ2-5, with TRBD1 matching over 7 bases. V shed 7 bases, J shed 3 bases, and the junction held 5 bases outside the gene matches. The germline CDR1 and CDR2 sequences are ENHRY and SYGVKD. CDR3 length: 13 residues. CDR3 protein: CAITPGQEETQYF. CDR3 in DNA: TGTGCCATCACCCCAGGACAGGAAGAGACCCAGTACTTC.

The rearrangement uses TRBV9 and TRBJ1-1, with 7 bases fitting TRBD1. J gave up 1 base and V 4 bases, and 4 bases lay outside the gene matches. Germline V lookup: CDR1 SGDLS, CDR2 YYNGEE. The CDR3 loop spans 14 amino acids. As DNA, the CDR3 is TGTGCCAGCAGCTTCTGGACAGGGAACACTGAAGCTTTCTTT. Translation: CASSFWTGNTEAFF. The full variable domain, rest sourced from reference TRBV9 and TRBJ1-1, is DSGVTQTPKHLITATGQRVTLRCSPRSGDLSVYWYQQSLDQGLQFLIQYYNGEERAKGNILERFSAQQFPDLHSELNLSSLELGDSALYFCASSFWTGNTEAFFGQGTRLTVV.

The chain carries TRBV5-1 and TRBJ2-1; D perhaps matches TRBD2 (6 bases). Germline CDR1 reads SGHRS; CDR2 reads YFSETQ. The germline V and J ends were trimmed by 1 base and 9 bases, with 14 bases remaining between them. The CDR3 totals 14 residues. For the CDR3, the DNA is TGCGCCAGCAGCTTGTGGGTGGGAGCGGGTGAGCAGTTCTTC. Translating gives CASSLWVGAGEQFF.

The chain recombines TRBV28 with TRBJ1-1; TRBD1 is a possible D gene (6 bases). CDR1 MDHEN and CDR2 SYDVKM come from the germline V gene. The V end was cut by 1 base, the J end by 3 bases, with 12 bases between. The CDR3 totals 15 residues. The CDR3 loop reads CASSLLQGLDTEAFF. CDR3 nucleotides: TGTGCCAGCAGTTTATTGCAGGGGCTTGACACTGAAGCTTTCTTT.